These 9 T cell receptor beta chains were sequenced from one sample in a study of graft-versus-host responses after intestinal transplantation. Assay used: immunoSEQ multiplex PCR; TCRdb lists only in-frame clones, some missing. The table includes tens of thousands of clones, more than 85% detected once. These TCRs are of unknown antigen specificity. The material was unstimulated CD4+ T cells sorted from spleen or lymph node cells, obtained before transplant. Receptors were obtained from a human donor who was the organ donor for an intestinal transplant.

The chain carries TRBV6-1 and TRBJ2-1, with D possibly matching TRBD2 (6 bases). The V end lost 4 bases, the J end lost 4 bases, and 14 bases lay between the germline ends. Germline V gene sequence: CDR1 MNHNS, CDR2 SASEGT. The CDR3 totals 15 residues. The CDR3 spells CASSVMGLVYNEQFF. In DNA, the CDR3 is TGTGCCAGCAGTGTGATGGGACTTGTATACAATGAGCAGTTCTTC.

The rearrangement uses TRBV19 and TRBJ2-1, with 11 bases that match TRBD2. The CDR3 contains 15 residues. With V trimmed by 5 bases and J by 5 bases, 5 bases remained unmatched. Germline CDR1 is LNHDA and CDR2 is SQIVND (reference sequence). The CDR3 loop reads CASSPATSGNNEQFF. Written as DNA, the CDR3 is TGTGCCAGTAGTCCCGCGACTAGCGGGAACAATGAGCAGTTCTTC.

This rearrangement joins TRBV2 to TRBJ2-6, with 7 bases fitting TRBD2. V shed 3 bases and J 1 base; nucleotides not matched to a gene: 15. CDR3 size: 20 residues. CDR1 and CDR2 from the germline V gene are SNHLY and FYNNEI. The CDR3 nucleotides read TGTGCCAGCAGTGAGTTGGGGCCTGAGACGCGGGGGTCTGGGGCCAACGTCCTGACTTTC. It yields the protein CASSELGPETRGSGANVLTF.

The chain is built from TRBV15 and TRBJ1-6; D is perhaps TRBD1 (5 bases). The CDR3 consists of 15 residues. Between the trimmed V and J ends, which lost 1 base and 7 bases, there was a span of 11 bases. The V gene's germline CDR1 is LNHNV and CDR2 YYDKDF (reference sequence). The DNA for the CDR3 is TGTGCCACCAGCAGAGCTACGGGGGTCAATTCACCCCTCCACTTT. It encodes CATSRATGVNSPLHF.

Only a few counts were recorded for this clone. The chain couples TRBV28 to TRBJ2-6; 10 positions match TRBD1. V shed 6 bases and J 2 bases; nucleotides not matched to a gene: 1. The CDR3 runs to 15 residues. Germline CDR1 MDHEN, CDR2 SYDVKM. In DNA, the CDR3 is TGTGCCAGCAGGACAGGGGGCACTGGGGCCAACGTCCTGACTTTC. Protein product: CASRTGGTGANVLTF.

The chain combines TRBV29-1 with TRBJ2-1, with unresolved D. Trimming shortened V by 4 bases and J by 6 bases, and 13 bases separated the two germline ends. Germline loops: CDR1 SQVTM, CDR2 ANQGSEA. CDR3 length: 13 residues. CDR3 in amino acids: CSVGSLQPNEQFF. In DNA form, the CDR3 reads TGCAGCGTTGGTAGCCTGCAACCCAATGAGCAGTTCTTC.

This chain links TRBV11-3 with TRBJ1-2, with D uncertain. From germline, CDR1 is SGHNT and CDR2 YENEEA. The CDR3 covers 12 residues. The V and J ends lost 6 bases and 4 bases respectively, with 9 bases between them. CDR3 nucleotides: TGTGCCAGCAGTCTCAGTGGCTATGGCTACACCTTC. This codes for CASSLSGYGYTF.

This chain uses TRBV18 with TRBJ2-5; weak D call: TRBD2 (5 bases). CDR1 KGHSH and CDR2 LQKENI come from the germline V gene. V shed 4 bases and J shed 4 bases, with 13 bases lying between them. The CDR3 is 14 residues long. CDR3 nucleotide sequence: TGTGCCAGCTCACGGGAGACCCCACGAGAGACCCAGTACTTC. It is translated as CASSRETPRETQYF.

The chain combines TRBV5-8 with TRBJ1-1; tentatively, D is TRBD1 (5 bases). V dropped 4 bases and J dropped 10 bases, with 14 bases sitting between them. The CDR3 spans 12 residues. CDR1 SGHTS and CDR2 YDEGEE come from the germline V gene. The CDR3 loop reads CASSELWGRAFF. CDR3 in DNA: TGTGCCAGCAGCGAGCTTTGGGGCAGAGCTTTCTTT.